This T cell receptor beta chain was captured by sequencing in a study of CD8 T cells in ankylosing spondylitis. Concerning this clonotype itself: The antigen is undetermined.

TCRdb called the 5' RACE reads again in MiXCR, with one record for every CDR3 protein. The repertoire holds around 150,000 distinct CDR3 sequences, with around 42% as singletons. Losses at the gene ends were 4 bases for V and 4 bases for J; bases not matched to a gene: 12. The CDR3 consists of 16 residues. Germline V gene sequence: CDR1 SGHRS, CDR2 YFSETQ. Notes on the study in general: Matched ankylosing spondylitis synovial fluid reportedly contained a significantly enriched population of disease-linked clones. Earlier work had already found some motif variants in reactive arthritis synovial fluid and blood. One TCR beta motif, made up of 7 or 8 highly homologous variants, appeared characteristic of ankylosing spondylitis blood.

The TCR sequence derives from a male donor with ankylosing spondylitis. This sequence joins TRBV5-1 and TRBJ1-1, with 8 positions matching TRBD1. Sequencing input: synovial fluid, either unsorted or a sorted T cell fraction (not recorded which). The CDR3, as DNA: TGCGCCAGCAGCCCAGGACAGGGACTAGTGAGCACTGAAGCTTTCTTT. Protein product: CASSPGQGLVSTEAFF.